What follows are 4 T cell receptor beta chains derived from one specimen sequenced in a study of blood T cell repertoires in COVID-19. Produced via immunoSEQ multiplex PCR; TCRdb's table is partial and in-frame only. Of roughly 200,000 clones listed, around 94% were seen once; the top ten hold 0.6% to 0.9%. The sequenced sample was peripheral blood. The receptors stem from a man younger than 45 with COVID-19, enrolled during active disease.

V gene TRBV7-2 combines with J gene TRBJ2-5, with D possibly being TRBD2 (5 bases). The CDR3 loop spans 13 amino acids. Trimming stripped 6 bases from V and 5 bases from J, with 13 bases between. Germline CDR1 and CDR2: SGHTA and FQGNSA. The CDR3, as DNA: TGTGCCAGCAGTCCCCCCGGGGTGGAGACCCAGTACTTC. Translation: CASSPPGVETQYF.

J is TRBJ2-2 and V is TRBV30; TRBD1 is a possible D gene (5 bases). Trimming took off 3 bases at V and 0 bases at J, with 8 bases between the two ends. Per the germline V gene, CDR1 is GTSNPN and CDR2 is SVGIG (reference sequence). The CDR3 is made up of 14 amino acids. The CDR3 sequence: CAWRPGTNTGELFF. CDR3 nucleotide sequence: TGTGCCTGGAGGCCAGGGACGAACACCGGGGAGCTGTTTTTT.

For the CDR3, the DNA is TGTGCCAGCAGCTTGGTTAGCGGGGTAGTGGTAGATACGCAGTATTTT. Amino acids: CASSLVSGVVVDTQYF. This chain uses TRBV5-6 with TRBJ2-3, with TRBD2 matching 8 bases. The CDR3 has 16 residues. V was clipped by 0 bases and J by 5 bases; unmatched bases: 8. Germline-derived CDR1 and CDR2 are SGHDT and YYEEEE.

This CDR3 reads CASSVGSGGDTQYF. The CDR3 nucleotides read TGTGCCAGCAGCGTTGGTAGCGGGGGGGATACGCAGTATTTT. The chain has TRBV9 and TRBJ2-3; 10 bases agree with TRBD2. Germline V CDR1 and CDR2: SGDLS, YYNGEE. This CDR3 has 14 residues. J gave up 6 bases and V 2 bases, and 3 bases lay outside the gene matches.